The 2 T cell receptor beta chains presented below share a single source sample, sequenced in a study of blood T cell repertoires in COVID-19. TCRdb keeps only in-frame clones here, not all; method: immunoSEQ multiplex PCR. The sample records roughly 150,000 clones, about four fifths being singletons. The sequenced sample was peripheral blood. The receptors derive from a man between 60 and 70 years old with active or convalescent COVID-19.

This rearrangement joins TRBV6-5 to TRBJ1-1, with D possibly TRBD1 on 6 matching bases. Trimming removed 6 bases from V and 2 bases from J, with 13 bases in between. Per the germline V gene, CDR1 is MNHEY and CDR2 is SVGAGI. This CDR3 comprises 14 residues. CDR3 loop: CASRRQAGNTEAFF. The CDR3 DNA is TGTGCCAGCAGAAGACAGGCTGGAAACACTGAAGCTTTCTTT.

This clone appeared a single time. The chain couples TRBV11-1 to TRBJ1-1, with 11 bases fitting TRBD1. This CDR3 contains 14 residues. V trimming: 5 bases; J trimming: 5 bases; junction bases outside the gene matches: 4. Looked up from germline, CDR1 is SGHAT and CDR2 is FQDESV (reference sequence). This CDR3 reads CASSPGTGGTEAFF. CDR3 in DNA: TGTGCCAGCAGCCCCGGGACAGGGGGGACTGAAGCTTTCTTT.